What follows is one T cell receptor (beta chain) and its context. The method was immunoSEQ multiplex PCR; TCRdb's version includes in-frame clones alone and lacks a portion of them. The data contain a few hundred thousand clones, about 80% of them singletons. This sample was included in a study of blood T cell repertoires in COVID-19. For the study at large: From T cells, B-cell-depleted T cells, or PBMCs came the material, which was cDNA or gDNA.

Germline CDR1 reads SGHAT; CDR2 reads FQNNGV. V was trimmed by 0 bases and J by 4 bases, leaving 18 bases between them. This CDR3 spans 17 amino acids. Sequenced input: peripheral blood. The TCR sequence derives from a man older than 75 with acute or convalescent COVID-19. The V gene is TRBV11-2, the J gene TRBJ1-2; no reliable D call. Here the CDR3 DNA reads TGTGCCAGCAGCTTAGATTCGCCGGGGATGGGGATCTATGGCTACACCTTC. Protein: CASSLDSPGMGIYGYTF.